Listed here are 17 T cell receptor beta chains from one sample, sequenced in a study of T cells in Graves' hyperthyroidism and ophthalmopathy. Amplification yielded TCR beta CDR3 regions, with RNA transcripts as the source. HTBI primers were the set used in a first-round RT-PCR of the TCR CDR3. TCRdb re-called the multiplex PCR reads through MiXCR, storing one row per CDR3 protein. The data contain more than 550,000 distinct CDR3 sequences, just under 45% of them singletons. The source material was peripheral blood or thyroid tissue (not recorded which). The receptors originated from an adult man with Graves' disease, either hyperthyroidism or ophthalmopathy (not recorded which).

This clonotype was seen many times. The CDR3 sequence is CSVQGPTYEQYF. The CDR3 DNA is TGCAGCGTCCAGGGGCCCACCTACGAGCAGTACTTC. The chain joins TRBV29-1 to TRBJ2-7; possible D gene TRBD1, 6 bases. The CDR3 contains 12 residues. CDR1 is SQVTM and CDR2 is ANQGSEA in the germline V gene. Trimming pared 6 bases from V and 2 bases from J, leaving 11 bases between.

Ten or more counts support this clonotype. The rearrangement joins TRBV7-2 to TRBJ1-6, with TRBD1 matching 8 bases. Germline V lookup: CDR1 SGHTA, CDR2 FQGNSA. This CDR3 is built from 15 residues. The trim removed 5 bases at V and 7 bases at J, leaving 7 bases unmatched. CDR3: CASSLLGQANSPLHF. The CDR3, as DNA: TGTGCCAGCAGCCTACTGGGACAGGCAAATTCACCCCTCCACTTT.

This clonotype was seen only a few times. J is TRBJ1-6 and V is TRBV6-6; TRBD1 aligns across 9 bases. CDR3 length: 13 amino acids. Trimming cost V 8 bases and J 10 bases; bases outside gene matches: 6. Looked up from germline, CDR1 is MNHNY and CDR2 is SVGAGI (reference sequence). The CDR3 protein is CASLPGQGSPLHF. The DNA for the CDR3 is TGTGCCAGCCTACCGGGACAGGGATCACCCCTCCACTTT.

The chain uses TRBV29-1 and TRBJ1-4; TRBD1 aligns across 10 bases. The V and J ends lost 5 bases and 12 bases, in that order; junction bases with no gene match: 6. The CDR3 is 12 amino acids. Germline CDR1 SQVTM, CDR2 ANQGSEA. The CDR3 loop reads CSVRTGGKELFF. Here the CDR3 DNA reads TGCAGCGTTCGGACAGGGGGGAAGGAACTGTTTTTT.

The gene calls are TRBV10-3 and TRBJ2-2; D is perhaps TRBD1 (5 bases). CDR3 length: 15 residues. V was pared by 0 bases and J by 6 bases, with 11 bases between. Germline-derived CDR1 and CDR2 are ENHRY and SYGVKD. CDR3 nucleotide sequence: TGTGCCATCAGTGAGTCAGGGGTCGGCGCCGGGGAGCTGTTTTTT. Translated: CAISESGVGAGELFF.

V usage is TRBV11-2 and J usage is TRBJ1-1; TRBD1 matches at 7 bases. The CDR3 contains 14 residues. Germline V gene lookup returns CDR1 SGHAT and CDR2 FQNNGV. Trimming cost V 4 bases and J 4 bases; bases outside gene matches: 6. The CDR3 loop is CASSYRQGTTEAFF. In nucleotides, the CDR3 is TGTGCCAGCAGCTACCGACAGGGAACCACTGAAGCTTTCTTT.

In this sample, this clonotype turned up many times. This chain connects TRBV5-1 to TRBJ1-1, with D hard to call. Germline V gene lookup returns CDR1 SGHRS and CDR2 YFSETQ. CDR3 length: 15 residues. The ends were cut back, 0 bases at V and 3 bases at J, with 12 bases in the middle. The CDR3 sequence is CASSLGATGDTEAFF. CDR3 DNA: TGCGCCAGCAGCTTGGGGGCCACCGGGGACACTGAAGCTTTCTTT.

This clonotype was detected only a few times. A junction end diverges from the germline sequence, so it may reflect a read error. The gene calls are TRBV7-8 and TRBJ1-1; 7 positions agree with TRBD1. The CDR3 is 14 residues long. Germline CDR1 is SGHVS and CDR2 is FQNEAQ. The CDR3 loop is CASSHPDRYTEAFF. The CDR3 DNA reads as TGCGCCAGCAGCCACCCGGACAGGTACACTGAAGCTTTCTTT.

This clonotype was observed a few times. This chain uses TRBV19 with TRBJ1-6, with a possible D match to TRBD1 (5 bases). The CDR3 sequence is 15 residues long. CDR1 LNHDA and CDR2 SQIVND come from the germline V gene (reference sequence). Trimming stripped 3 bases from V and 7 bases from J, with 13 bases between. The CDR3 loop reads CASSITAGRNSPLHF. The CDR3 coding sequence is TGTGCCAGTAGTATTACAGCAGGGCGCAATTCACCCCTCCACTTT.

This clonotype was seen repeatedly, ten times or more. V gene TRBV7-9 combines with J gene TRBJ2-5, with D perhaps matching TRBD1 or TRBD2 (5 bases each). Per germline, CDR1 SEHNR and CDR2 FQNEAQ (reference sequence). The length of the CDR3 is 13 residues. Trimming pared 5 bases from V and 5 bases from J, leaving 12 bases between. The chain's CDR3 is CASSPVWGETQYF. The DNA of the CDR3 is TGTGCCAGCAGCCCCGTCTGGGGGGAGACCCAGTACTTC.

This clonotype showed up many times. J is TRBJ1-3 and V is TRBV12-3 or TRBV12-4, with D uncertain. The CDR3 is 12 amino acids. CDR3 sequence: CVCGYSGNTIYF. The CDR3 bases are TGTGTCTGTGGGTACTCTGGAAACACCATATATTTT.

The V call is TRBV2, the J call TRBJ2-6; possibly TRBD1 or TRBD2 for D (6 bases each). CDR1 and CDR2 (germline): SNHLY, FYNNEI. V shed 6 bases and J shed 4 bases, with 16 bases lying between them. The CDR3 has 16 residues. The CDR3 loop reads CASSPTGATGANVLTF. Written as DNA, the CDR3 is TGTGCCAGCAGCCCCACGGGGGCCACCGGGGCCAACGTCCTGACTTTC.

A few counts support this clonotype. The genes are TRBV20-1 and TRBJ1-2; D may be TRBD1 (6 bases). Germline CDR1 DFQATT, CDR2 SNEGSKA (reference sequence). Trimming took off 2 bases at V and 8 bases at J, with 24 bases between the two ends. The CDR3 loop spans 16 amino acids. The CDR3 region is CSARTRGGQGGYGYTF. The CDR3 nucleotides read TGCAGTGCTAGAACCCGGGGGGGGCAGGGTGGTTACGGCTACACCTTC.

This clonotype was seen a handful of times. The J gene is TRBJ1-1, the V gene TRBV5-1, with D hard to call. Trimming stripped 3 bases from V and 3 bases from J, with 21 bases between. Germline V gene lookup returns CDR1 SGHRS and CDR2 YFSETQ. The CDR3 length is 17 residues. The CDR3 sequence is CASSWFSSSNSDTEAFF. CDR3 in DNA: TGCGCCAGCAGCTGGTTCAGTAGTTCTAATTCTGACACTGAAGCTTTCTTT.

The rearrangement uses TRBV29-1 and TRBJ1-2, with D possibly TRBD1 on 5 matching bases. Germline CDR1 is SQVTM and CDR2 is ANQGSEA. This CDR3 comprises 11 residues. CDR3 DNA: TGCAGTGGAGGGGCGCGGCATGGCTACACCTTC. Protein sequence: CSGGARHGYTF.

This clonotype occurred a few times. The CDR3 sequence: CASSSPGLEVYEQYF. In DNA form, the CDR3 reads TGTGCCAGCAGTTCACCGGGACTAGAAGTGTACGAGCAGTACTTC. The V call is TRBV6-6, the J call TRBJ2-7; 8 nucleotides line up with TRBD2. J gave up 4 bases and V 4 bases, and 9 bases lay outside the gene matches. Germline assignment: CDR1 MNHNY and CDR2 SVGAGI (reference sequence). The CDR3 is 15 residues long.

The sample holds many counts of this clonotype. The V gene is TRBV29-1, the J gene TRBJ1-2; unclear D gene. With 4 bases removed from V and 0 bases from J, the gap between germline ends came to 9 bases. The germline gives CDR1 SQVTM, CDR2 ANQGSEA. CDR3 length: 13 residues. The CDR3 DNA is TGCAGCGTTGCAGAAAAGACTAACTATGGCTACACCTTC. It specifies CSVAEKTNYGYTF.